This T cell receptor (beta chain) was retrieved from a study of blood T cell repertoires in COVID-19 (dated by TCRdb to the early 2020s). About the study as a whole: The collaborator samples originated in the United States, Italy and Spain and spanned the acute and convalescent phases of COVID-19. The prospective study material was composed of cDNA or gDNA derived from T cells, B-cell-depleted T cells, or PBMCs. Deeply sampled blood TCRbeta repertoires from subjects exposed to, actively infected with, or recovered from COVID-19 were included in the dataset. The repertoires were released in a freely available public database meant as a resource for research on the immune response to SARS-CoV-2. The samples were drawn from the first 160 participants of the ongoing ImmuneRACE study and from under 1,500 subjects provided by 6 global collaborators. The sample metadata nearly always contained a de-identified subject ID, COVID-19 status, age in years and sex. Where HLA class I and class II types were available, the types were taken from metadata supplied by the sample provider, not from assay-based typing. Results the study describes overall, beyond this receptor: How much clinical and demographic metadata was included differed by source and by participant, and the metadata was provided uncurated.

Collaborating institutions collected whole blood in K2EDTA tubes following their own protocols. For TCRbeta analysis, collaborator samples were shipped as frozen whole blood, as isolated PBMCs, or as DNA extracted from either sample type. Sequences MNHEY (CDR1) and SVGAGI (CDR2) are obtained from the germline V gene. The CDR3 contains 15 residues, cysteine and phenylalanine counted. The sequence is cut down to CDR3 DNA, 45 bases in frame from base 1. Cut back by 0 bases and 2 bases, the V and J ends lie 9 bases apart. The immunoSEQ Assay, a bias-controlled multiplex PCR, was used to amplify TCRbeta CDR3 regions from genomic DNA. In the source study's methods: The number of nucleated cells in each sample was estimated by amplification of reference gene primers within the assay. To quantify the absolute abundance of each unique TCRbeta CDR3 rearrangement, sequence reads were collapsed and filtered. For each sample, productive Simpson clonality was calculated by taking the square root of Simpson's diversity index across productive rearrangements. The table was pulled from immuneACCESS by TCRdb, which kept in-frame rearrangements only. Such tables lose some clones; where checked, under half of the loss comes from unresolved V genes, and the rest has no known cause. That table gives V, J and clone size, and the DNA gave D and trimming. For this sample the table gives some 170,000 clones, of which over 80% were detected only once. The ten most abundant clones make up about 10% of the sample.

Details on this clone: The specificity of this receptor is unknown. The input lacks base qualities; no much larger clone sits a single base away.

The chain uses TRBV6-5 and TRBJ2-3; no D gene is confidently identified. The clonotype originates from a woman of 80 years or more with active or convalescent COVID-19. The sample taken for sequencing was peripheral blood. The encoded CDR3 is CASSYSDWPTDTQYF. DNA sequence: TGTGCCAGCAGTTACTCCGACTGGCCCACAGATACGCAGTATTTT.